This T cell receptor (beta chain) appears in the sequencing data of a study of blood T cell repertoires in COVID-19. In the study overall: There were acute and convalescent COVID-19 samples, and they came from the United States, Italy and Spain. Sources were T cells, B-cell-depleted T cells, or PBMCs; the material itself was cDNA or gDNA.

This clone was detected ten times or more. Clones were read by immunoSEQ multiplex PCR, and TCRdb kept only the in-frame ones, dropping some. The sample records under 250,000 clones, around 81% being singletons. The CDR3 sequence is 14 residues long. In germline, CDR1 is MRHNA, CDR2 SNTAGT. Between the trimmed V and J ends, which lost 5 bases and 0 bases, there was a span of 9 bases. The sequenced material came from PBMCs or T cells enriched from blood (not recorded which). The chain uses TRBV6-4 and TRBJ2-3; possibly TRBD2 for D (6 bases). The receptor was isolated from a man aged 30 to 45 with acute COVID-19. CDR3 sequence: CASSHGSSTDTQYF. The CDR3 nucleotides are TGTGCCAGCAGTCACGGGAGTAGCACAGATACGCAGTATTTT.